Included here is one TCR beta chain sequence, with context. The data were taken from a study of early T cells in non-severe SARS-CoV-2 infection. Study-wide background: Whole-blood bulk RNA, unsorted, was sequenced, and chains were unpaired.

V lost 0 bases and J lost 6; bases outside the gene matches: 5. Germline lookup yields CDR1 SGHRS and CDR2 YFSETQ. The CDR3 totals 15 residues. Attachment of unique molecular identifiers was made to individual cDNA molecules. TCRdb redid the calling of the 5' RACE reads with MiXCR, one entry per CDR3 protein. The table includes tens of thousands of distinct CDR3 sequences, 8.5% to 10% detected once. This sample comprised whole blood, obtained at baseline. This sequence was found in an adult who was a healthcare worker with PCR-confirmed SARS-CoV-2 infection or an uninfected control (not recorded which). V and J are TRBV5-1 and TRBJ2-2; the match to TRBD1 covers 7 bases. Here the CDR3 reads CASSLGQGPAGELFF. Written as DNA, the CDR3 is TGCGCCAGCAGCTTGGGACAGGGACCTGCCGGGGAGCTGTTTTTT.